This T cell receptor beta chain is drawn from a study of beta chain features in type 1 diabetes (dated by TCRdb to about 2018). Concerning the study at large: Patients and healthy donors did not differ in mean age, gender distribution, total cell number or subset yield. A total of 85 million to 140 million sorted cells were examined across all samples, and the number of cells per subset was strongly correlated with RNA yield. The study compared TCRB repertoires of sorted circulating CD4+ T cell subsets between recently diagnosed type 1 diabetes patients and matched healthy donors. Regulatory and stem cell-like memory subsets were obtained from only 8 patients and about 8 healthy donors, while naive and central memory subsets were obtained from all 28 donors.

The paper as a whole reports these results and caveats: Patients with type 1 diabetes made fewer insertions and deleted more nucleotides at VDJ recombination sites, implying thymic rearrangement abnormalities. Naive, central memory and regulatory TCRB repertoires appeared more similar among patients than among healthy donors. Shorter templates might be favored by PCR, yet because patient and control samples were amplified and corrected together, any such skew would affect both groups equally. Because cDNA was sequenced instead of genomic DNA, activated cells with high expression could be over-represented, although the groups did not differ in activation or CD3 levels. In all four CD4+ subsets, TCRB CDR3 length was moderately but significantly shorter in type 1 diabetes patients. Because small numbers of individuals were included in the HLA sub-analyses, any influence of HLA type on TCRB rearrangement was left unresolved.

From the cysteine through the phenylalanine, the CDR3 covers 15 amino acids. The entry retains the CDR3 DNA only, 45 bases that are in frame from base 1. According to the germline V gene (reference sequence), CDR1 reads SEHNR and CDR2 reads FQNEAQ. Here V drops 3 bases and J drops 0 bases, and the junction holds 1 base not matched to any gene. The High Capacity cDNA Reverse Transcription Kit was used to reverse transcribe all of the isolated RNA, meaning that expressed TCRB transcripts were what got sequenced. Deep immunoSEQ sequencing was performed on naive, central memory and regulatory T cell samples, with an average of roughly 3.3 million total reads per sample. After sorted cells were lysed in RLT buffer, RNA was extracted with DNase-treated RNeasy Micro or Mini kits, with the choice depending on cell number. To prevent cross-contamination, each cell subset was processed individually, whereas patient and healthy donor samples were processed jointly. Using the immunoSEQ multiplex PCR, TCRB sequences were amplified from cDNA into 87-bp fragments spanning the CDR3 region. Amplicons were sequenced on the Illumina HiSeq platform. Regarding the original processing steps: PCR bias was computationally corrected using synthetic template baselines, reads within Hamming distance 2 were collapsed, and singletons that could not be merged were discarded. By aligning reads against IMGT, V, D and J genes, CDR3 length, and insertions or deletions at six rearrangement sites were assigned. Within each subset, clonotype counts were normalized to sorted cell number, and only after that were true diversity and Gini coefficients computed with the tcR R package. The overlap coefficient, calculated on TCRB nucleotide sequences, was used to quantify repertoire sharing. Out-of-frame TCRB sequences from naive cells were analyzed as a proxy for the pre-selection repertoire. TCRdb provides this immuneACCESS table in a form limited to in-frame rearrangements. Some clones are lacking; in checked studies, under half of them reflect an unresolved V gene, and why the rest are absent is not known. The V and J calls and clone size were taken over from that table, and D and trimming were inferred from the DNA. The sample includes about 650,000 clones, with 9.5% to 15% observed a single time. The ten largest make up roughly 0.11% of the sample.

Each donor gave one peripheral blood draw, averaging roughly 100 mL, which was collected into heparinised tubes. A BD FACSAria II was used to sort naive, central memory, regulatory and stem cell-like memory CD4+ T cells with a panel that included CD45RO, CCR7, CD25, CD127, CD95 and CD27. Every sorted population had a purity above 98%. Right away, PBMCs were isolated by Lymphoprep density gradient centrifugation and were stained directly, with no culture step. So that batch effects would be minimized, each experiment stained and sorted samples in pairs, pairing one healthy donor with one patient. This clone was recorded a few times. Its binding antigen is unknown. There are no base qualities to consult, and no much larger clone falls within one base.

The chain links TRBV7-9 with TRBJ2-3; the junction holds 9 bases that match TRBD2. This sequence was found in a man younger than 45 with type 1 diabetes. The sample comprised naive CD4+ T cells from blood. Read against the paper, the sample's cell subset or site label means: true naive CD4+ T cells. At the DNA level, the sequence is TGTGCCAGCAGCTTTACTAGCGGGAGCACAGATACGCAGTATTTT. The encoded protein is CASSFTSGSTDTQYF.